This T cell receptor beta chain was sequenced for a study of naive and memory T cell subsets. Study-wide results and caveats: Especially in CD8 cells, naive repertoires contained a few larger clonotypes, possibly CD45RA-re-expressing memory cells.

The beta constant-region primer was an equimolar mix of two oligonucleotides covering TRBC1 and TRBC2. The ligated cDNA underwent four PCR rounds using SP2 and nested alpha and beta constant-region primers. TCRdb re-called the UMI-ligation and nested PCR reads with MiXCR, one entry per CDR3 protein. The sample gives roughly 140,000 distinct CDR3 sequences, more than 15% of which show up once; about 0.63% is in the top ten. The germline V gene has CDR1 SGHDN and CDR2 FVKESK. This CDR3 has 15 residues. Trimming removed 3 bases from V and 1 base from J, with 13 bases in between. On this clonotype itself: What it binds is unknown.

Sequenced material: naive CD8+ T cells from blood. The genes are TRBV14 and TRBJ2-7; TRBD1 is a possible D gene (5 bases). This receptor was obtained from a human donor in good health. The CDR3 loop is CASSQGFTGSYEQYF. In DNA form, the CDR3 reads TGTGCCAGCAGCCAGGGGTTTACAGGATCCTACGAGCAGTACTTC.